These 5 T cell receptor beta chains originate from one sample sequenced in a study of cytomegalovirus exposure and HLA in healthy donors. The primer mix had 60 Vbeta and 13 Jbeta primers. TCRdb's table, derived via immunoSEQ multiplex PCR, lists solely in-frame clones and lacks some. This sample yields roughly 68,000 clones, of which 65% to 70% are seen a single time; roughly a fifth belongs to the top ten. Source material: PBMCs. These receptors all stem from a man in his forties in good health and CMV-seropositive.

The chain carries TRBV29-1 and TRBJ2-4, with D possibly matching TRBD2 (5 bases). Trimming cost V 5 bases and J 9 bases, with 14 bases left between them. Germline V lookup: CDR1 SQVTM, CDR2 ANQGSEA. The CDR3 sequence is 12 residues long. CDR3 in amino acids: CSVRGTAGIQYF. The CDR3 DNA is TGCAGCGTTCGGGGTACAGCCGGCATTCAGTACTTC.

The V gene is TRBV5-1, the J gene TRBJ1-1; tentatively, D is TRBD1 (6 bases). The CDR3 is 15 residues long. The V gene lost 0 bases and the J gene lost 5 bases, with 14 bases spanning the gap. The V gene's germline CDR1 is SGHRS and CDR2 YFSETQ. The CDR3 protein is CASSLAGGRGTEAFF. The CDR3 DNA follows: TGCGCCAGCAGCTTGGCCGGAGGAAGGGGGACTGAAGCTTTCTTT.

There are a few counts of this clone. The CDR3: CASSPSQGKNSPLHF. The CDR3 region has the DNA TGTGCCAGCAGTCCTTCCCAGGGGAAGAATTCACCCCTCCACTTT. V gene TRBV28 combines with J gene TRBJ1-6; D perhaps matches TRBD1 (6 bases). Germline V lookup: CDR1 MDHEN, CDR2 SYDVKM. The V and J ends lost 5 bases and 7 bases respectively, with 15 bases between them. This CDR3 is 15 amino acids long. Drawing the rest from reference TRBV28 and TRBJ1-6, the complete variable domain is DVKVTQSSRYLVKRTGEKVFLECVQDMDHENMFWYRQDPGLGLRLIYFSYDVKMKEKGDIPEGYSVSREKKERFSLILESASTNQTSMYLCASSPSQGKNSPLHFGNGTRLTVT.

This chain links TRBV27 with TRBJ2-1; no clear D gene. Germline-derived CDR1 and CDR2 are MNHEY and SMNVEV (reference sequence). V dropped 3 bases and J dropped 5 bases, with 14 bases sitting between them. There are 15 residues in the CDR3. The CDR3 protein is CASSFLGSTNNEQFF. The CDR3 nucleotides are TGTGCCAGCAGTTTCCTCGGGTCTACAAACAATGAGCAGTTCTTC.

The J gene is TRBJ2-1, the V gene TRBV11-3, with D unclear. Germline loops: CDR1 SGHNT, CDR2 YENEEA. V shed 2 bases and J shed 10 bases, with 6 bases lying between them. This CDR3 contains 11 residues. This CDR3 is CASSLNTEQFF. For the CDR3, the DNA is TGTGCCAGCAGCTTAAACACAGAGCAGTTCTTC.